Here is one TCR beta chain with its context. Its antigen remains unknown. This sample was taken from a study of monozygotic twins with cystic fibrosis. In the study overall: Library input was 2.5 to 3.5 micrograms of fragmented DNA, with about 15 PCR cycles. Study observations and caveats: V usage most resembled the co-twin in 13 of 16 pairs. Median Simpson clonality of approximately 0.01 suggested naive T cells predominated. Monozygotic CF twins shared more identical nucleotide clonotypes than unrelated patients.

The CDR3 sequence is 13 residues long. Germline loops: CDR1 SQVTM, CDR2 ANQGSEA. Trimming at V came to 6 bases and at J to 11 bases, leaving 9 bases not matched to a gene. Profiling relied on immunoSEQ multiplex PCR, and the TCRdb table lists in-frame clones only, not all of them. The sample yields 39,000 or so clones, 75% to 95% seen once. The chain joins TRBV29-1 to TRBJ2-3; TRBD2 aligns across 12 bases. The source is a boy aged 2 to 10 with cystic fibrosis. Sequencing used blood. The CDR3 region has the DNA TGCAGCGTCGCGACTAGCGGGGGAGAAGGGCAGTATTTT. Protein product: CSVATSGGEGQYF.